This T cell receptor beta chain originates from a study of radiation and T cells in renal cell carcinoma. As for this clone: Its antigen is unidentified.

Findings of the study overall: Top tumor clonotypes rose in blood 2 weeks post-radiation, then contracted.

Method: immunoSEQ multiplex PCR; TCRdb's copy keeps in-frame clones and lacks some. This sample has roughly 130,000 clones, with more than 75% found just once. Time point defined: blood 2 weeks post-SBRT. Noted treatment: 15 Gy SBRT to primary tumor, nephrectomy 4 weeks later. Blood was sampled at baseline, 2 weeks and 4 weeks after SBRT. The source of this sequence is a woman between 70 and 85 years old with renal cell carcinoma. Material: blood, obtained from a patient whose treatment included radiotherapy and nephrectomy.

This CDR3 is CASSIVGKVAFF. DNA of the CDR3: TGTGCCAGTAGTATAGTGGGGAAGGTCGCTTTCTTT. This rearrangement joins TRBV19 to TRBJ1-1; D gene ambiguous. CDR3 size: 12 residues. CDR1 LNHDA and CDR2 SQIVND come from the germline V gene (reference sequence). V was pared by 1 base and J by 11 bases, with 11 bases between.